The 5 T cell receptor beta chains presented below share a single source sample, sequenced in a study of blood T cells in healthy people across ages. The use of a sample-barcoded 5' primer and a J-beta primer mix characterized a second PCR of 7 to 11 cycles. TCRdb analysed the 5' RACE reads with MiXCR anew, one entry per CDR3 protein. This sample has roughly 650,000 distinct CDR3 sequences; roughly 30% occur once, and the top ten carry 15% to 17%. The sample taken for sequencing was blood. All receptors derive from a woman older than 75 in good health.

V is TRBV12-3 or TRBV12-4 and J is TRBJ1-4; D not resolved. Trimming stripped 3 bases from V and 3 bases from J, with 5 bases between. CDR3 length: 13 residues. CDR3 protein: CASSFLANEKLFF. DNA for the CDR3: TGTGCCAGCAGTTTTCTGGCTAATGAAAAACTGTTTTTT.

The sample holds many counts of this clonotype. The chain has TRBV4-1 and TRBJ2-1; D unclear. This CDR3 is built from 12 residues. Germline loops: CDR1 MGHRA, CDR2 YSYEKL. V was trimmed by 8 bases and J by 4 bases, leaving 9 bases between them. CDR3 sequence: CASRDGYNEQFF. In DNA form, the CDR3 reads TGCGCCAGCCGCGACGGATACAATGAGCAGTTCTTC.

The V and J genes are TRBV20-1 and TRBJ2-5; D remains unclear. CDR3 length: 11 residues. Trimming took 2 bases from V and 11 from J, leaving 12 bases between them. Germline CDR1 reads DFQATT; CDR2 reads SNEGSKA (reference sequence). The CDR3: CSARIAIGQYF. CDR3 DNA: TGCAGTGCTAGAATCGCAATAGGGCAGTACTTC.

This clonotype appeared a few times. The CDR3 DNA follows: TGTGCCACCAGCAGAGAAGCCGGGAGCTCCTACGAGCAGTACTTC. As protein: CATSREAGSSYEQYF. The chain links TRBV15 to TRBJ2-7; possibly TRBD2 for D (6 bases). The CDR3 has 15 residues. CDR1 is LNHNV, CDR2 YYDKDF, per germline (reference sequence). The V end was cut by 0 bases, the J end by 0 bases, with 9 bases between.

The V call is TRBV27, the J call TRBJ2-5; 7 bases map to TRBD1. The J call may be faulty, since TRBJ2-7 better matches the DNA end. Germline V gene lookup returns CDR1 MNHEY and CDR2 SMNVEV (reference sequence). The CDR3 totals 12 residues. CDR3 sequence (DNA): TGTGCCAGCCAGACAGGGCTCAACGAGCAGTACTTC. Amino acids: CASQTGLNEQYF.